One sample yielded the 29 T cell receptor beta chains listed below, sequenced in a study of early T cells in non-severe SARS-CoV-2 infection. From the 5' RACE reads, TCRdb called clonotypes with MiXCR, one entry per CDR3 protein. The sample records around 76,000 distinct CDR3 sequences, 11% being singletons. The sample comprised whole blood. The receptors come from an adult who was a healthcare worker with PCR-confirmed SARS-CoV-2 infection or an uninfected control (not recorded which).

This clonotype was recorded a few times. The V gene is TRBV2, the J gene TRBJ1-4; 7 nucleotides match TRBD1. From germline, CDR1 is SNHLY and CDR2 FYNNEI. The CDR3 contains 14 residues. With V trimmed by 5 bases and J by 3 bases, 3 bases remained unmatched. The CDR3 loop reads CASSPGTANEKLFF. DNA of the CDR3: TGTGCCAGCAGTCCCGGGACAGCTAATGAAAAACTGTTTTTT.

This clonotype was counted at least ten times. This chain joins TRBV5-1 and TRBJ2-1; 12 positions match TRBD2. CDR3 length: 17 amino acids. CDR1 and CDR2 (germline): SGHRS, YFSETQ. J lost 2 bases, V lost 1 base, and 4 bases had no gene match. This chain's CDR3 is CASSLLASGGAYNEQFF. The CDR3, as DNA: TGCGCCAGCAGCTTGTTGGCTAGCGGGGGGGCCTACAATGAGCAGTTCTTC.

Ten or more counts support this clonotype. J is TRBJ2-5 and V is TRBV10-3; D may be TRBD1 or TRBD2 (5 bases each). The CDR3 covers 14 residues. Trimming took 7 bases from V and 3 from J, leaving 15 bases between them. Germline values: CDR1 ENHRY, CDR2 SYGVKD. CDR3 sequence: CAINPGRSKETQYF. CDR3 nucleotide sequence: TGTGCCATCAACCCGGGACGGTCCAAAGAGACCCAGTACTTC.

The chain couples TRBV7-2 to TRBJ2-4, with 14 bases fitting TRBD2. V dropped 5 bases and J dropped 8; count of bases not matched to a gene: 11. This CDR3 has 17 residues. Per the germline V gene, CDR1 is SGHTA and CDR2 is FQGNSA. Written as DNA, the CDR3 is TGTGCCAGCAGCCCTGGGACTAGCGGGGGCCTTGGGTACATTCAGTACTTC. The encoded protein is CASSPGTSGGLGYIQYF.

CDR3 residues: CASSGPPGTPYSPLHF. The CDR3 DNA sequence: TGTGCCAGCAGTGGACCCCCCGGGACACCTTATTCACCCCTCCACTTT. The V and J genes are TRBV25-1 and TRBJ1-6, with D maybe TRBD1 (6 bases). V was trimmed by 4 bases and J by 8 bases, leaving 18 bases between them. This CDR3 has 16 residues. The germline gives CDR1 MGHDK, CDR2 SYGVNS. Together with reference TRBV25-1 and TRBJ1-6, the CDR3 gives the full variable domain: EADIYQTPRYLVIGTGKKITLECSQTMGHDKMYWYQQDPGMELHLIHYSYGVNSTEKGDLSSESTVSRIRTEHFPLTLESARPSHTSQYLCASSGPPGTPYSPLHFGNGTRLTVT.

The chain recombines TRBV10-1 with TRBJ2-1; tentatively, D is TRBD2 (7 bases). CDR1 WNHNN and CDR2 SYGVQD come from the germline V gene (reference sequence). CDR3 length: 16 residues. V was clipped by 0 bases and J by 6 bases, with 15 bases between them. In DNA form, the CDR3 reads TGCGCCAGCAGTGAGTCGTTTGGGGGGGCCCTCAATGAGCAGTTCTTC. Protein sequence: CASSESFGGALNEQFF.

A few counts support this clonotype. This sequence joins TRBV7-2 and TRBJ2-6; no clear D. V was pared by 6 bases and J by 1 base, with 4 bases between. This CDR3 contains 13 residues. Per the germline V gene, CDR1 is SGHTA and CDR2 is FQGNSA. In DNA form, the CDR3 reads TGTGCCAGCAGGCAGTCTGGGGCCAACGTCCTGACTTTC. It yields the protein CASRQSGANVLTF.

This sequence joins TRBV4-3 and TRBJ2-2, with 7 bases that match TRBD2. V dropped 0 bases and J dropped 7; count of bases not matched to a gene: 5. The CDR3 has 15 residues. The V gene's germline CDR1 is LGHNA and CDR2 YSLEER. The CDR3 loop is CASSQEFGGIGELFF. The CDR3 coding sequence is TGCGCCAGCAGCCAAGAGTTCGGGGGGATCGGGGAGCTGTTTTTT.

The chain couples TRBV9 to TRBJ2-2; 10 nucleotides match TRBD1. With 2 bases clipped from V and 5 bases from J, the junction kept 3 bases outside the gene matches. The CDR3 runs to 15 residues. Germline values: CDR1 SGDLS, CDR2 YYNGEE. This chain's CDR3 is CASSVGQGLTGELFF. As DNA, the CDR3 is TGTGCCAGCAGCGTGGGACAGGGGCTAACCGGGGAGCTGTTTTTT. The variable domain in full, completed from reference TRBV9 and TRBJ2-2, reads DSGVTQTPKHLITATGQRVTLRCSPRSGDLSVYWYQQSLDQGLQFLIQYYNGEERAKGNILERFSAQQFPDLHSELNLSSLELGDSALYFCASSVGQGLTGELFFGEGSRLTVL.

This clonotype was detected a few times. The chain couples TRBV29-1 to TRBJ2-3; D might be TRBD2 (5 bases). Trimming cost V 3 bases and J 1 base, with 11 bases left between them. This CDR3 comprises 14 residues. CDR1 is SQVTM and CDR2 is ANQGSEA in the germline V gene. The CDR3 loop is CSVDVARGTDTQYF. The CDR3 region has the DNA TGCAGCGTTGATGTGGCGCGGGGCACAGATACGCAGTATTTT.

This clonotype was observed at least ten times. The chain links TRBV12-3 or TRBV12-4 to TRBJ1-5, with D perhaps TRBD1 (5 bases). V was pared by 6 bases and J by 4 bases, with 10 bases between. The CDR3 consists of 13 residues. CDR3 protein: CASRRQPNQPQHF. The CDR3 bases are TGTGCCAGCAGGCGACAGCCTAATCAGCCCCAGCATTTT.

Only a few counts were recorded for this clonotype. The CDR3 reads CASSERRGGLDEQFF. In DNA, the CDR3 is TGTGCCAGCAGTGAGCGGCGGGGGGGCCTGGATGAGCAGTTCTTC. V gene TRBV6-1 combines with J gene TRBJ2-1; 9 bases map to TRBD2. V was clipped by 3 bases and J by 8 bases; unmatched bases: 8. The germline CDR1 and CDR2 sequences are MNHNS and SASEGT. This CDR3 contains 15 residues.

There are many counts of this clonotype. The chain employs TRBV5-6 and TRBJ2-3, with 7 bases that match TRBD2. The germline CDR1 and CDR2 sequences are SGHDT and YYEEEE. Trimming cost V 0 bases and J 6 bases; bases outside gene matches: 16. The CDR3 loop spans 18 amino acids. The CDR3 DNA sequence: TGTGCCAGCAGCTTGGGGGTAGCTGGGACTAAAGGTTTGGATACGCAGTATTTT. Residues: CASSLGVAGTKGLDTQYF. The full variable domain, rest sourced from reference TRBV5-6 and TRBJ2-3, is DAGVTQSPTHLIKTRGQQVTLRCSPKSGHDTVSWYQQALGQGPQFIFQYYEEEERQRGNFPDRFSGHQFPNYSSELNVNALLLGDSALYLCASSLGVAGTKGLDTQYFGPGTRLTVL.

Many counts were recorded for this clonotype. The chain uses TRBV7-9 and TRBJ2-2; no clear D. The germline V gene has CDR1 SEHNR and CDR2 FQNEAQ (reference sequence). The V and J ends lost 3 bases and 1 base respectively, with 6 bases between them. The CDR3 contains 14 residues. CDR3 residues: CASSLPRNTGELFF. The CDR3 DNA is TGTGCCAGCAGCTTGCCAAGGAACACCGGGGAGCTGTTTTTT.

Notes on this clonotype: This may stem from a read error, because a much larger clone lies one nucleotide away. The rearrangement joins TRBV2 to TRBJ2-1; tentatively, D is TRBD1 or TRBD2 (6 bases each). This CDR3 region has 12 residues. Germline lookup yields CDR1 SNHLY and CDR2 FYNNEI. CDR3 bases: TGTGTCAGCCTCCGGGGGACATATGAGCAGTTCTTC. Translating it yields CVSLRGTYEQFF.

The genes are TRBV9 and TRBJ1-1; weak D call: TRBD1 (5 bases). The CDR3 totals 15 residues. From germline, CDR1 is SGDLS and CDR2 YYNGEE. V lost 4 bases and J 1 base, leaving 14 bases between the germline ends. The CDR3 nucleotides read TGTGCCAGCAGCACCCAGGGAGCCCCGAACACTGAAGCTTTCTTT. Encoded protein: CASSTQGAPNTEAFF.

V usage is TRBV11-2 and J usage is TRBJ1-2; 7 bases map to TRBD1. The length of the CDR3 is 14 residues. With 5 bases clipped from V and 5 bases from J, the junction kept 8 bases outside the gene matches. The germline CDR1 and CDR2 sequences are SGHAT and FQNNGV. The CDR3: CASSPRQGWYGYTF. The CDR3 bases are TGTGCCAGCAGCCCGAGACAGGGTTGGTATGGCTACACCTTC.

The V and J genes are TRBV7-8 and TRBJ1-5; no definite D call. V was pared by 5 bases and J by 7 bases, with 12 bases between. Looked up from germline, CDR1 is SGHVS and CDR2 is FQNEAQ. The CDR3 totals 13 residues. CDR3 protein: CASSRYTWQPQHF. In DNA form, the CDR3 reads TGTGCCAGCAGCCGCTACACATGGCAGCCCCAGCATTTT.

This clonotype was seen more than once but under ten times. The J gene is TRBJ1-1, the V gene TRBV7-8; a possible D gene is TRBD1 (5 bases). The CDR3 has 18 amino acids. CDR1 SGHVS and CDR2 FQNEAQ come from the germline V gene. The V end lost 1 base, the J end lost 2 bases, and 20 bases lay between the germline ends. This chain's CDR3 is CASSLGRGLRGRNTEAFF. The CDR3 DNA reads TGTGCCAGCAGCTTAGGAAGGGGATTGCGTGGAAGAAACACTGAAGCTTTCTTT.

The rearrangement uses TRBV6-6 and TRBJ2-7, with D hard to call. The CDR3 is 13 residues long. The ends were cut back, 0 bases at V and 3 bases at J, with 6 bases in the middle. CDR1 and CDR2 (germline): MNHNY, SVGAGI (reference sequence). The CDR3 is CASSYSSLYEQYF. DNA for the CDR3: TGTGCCAGCAGTTACTCGTCCCTCTACGAGCAGTACTTC.

The chain employs TRBV19 and TRBJ1-5; D is ambiguous. The germline V gene encodes CDR1 LNHDA and CDR2 SQIVND (reference sequence). With 7 bases removed from V and 0 bases from J, the gap between germline ends came to 7 bases. The length of the CDR3 is 13 residues. CDR3 amino acids: CASNHRSNQPQHF. The CDR3 nucleotides are TGTGCCAGTAACCACCGTAGCAATCAGCCCCAGCATTTT.

This clonotype was observed a few times. The gene calls are TRBV7-9 and TRBJ2-7; D tentatively fits TRBD1 or TRBD2 (6 bases each). This CDR3 has 14 residues. With 4 bases removed from V and 6 bases from J, the gap between germline ends came to 16 bases. CDR1 and CDR2 (germline): SEHNR, FQNEAQ (reference sequence). CDR3 in DNA: TGTGCCAGCAGCTCCAGAACAGGGACTTCCGAGCAGTACTTC. Translated, it gives CASSSRTGTSEQYF.

This clonotype was observed many times. The rearrangement joins TRBV11-3 to TRBJ2-1; 7 bases match TRBD2. The germline gives CDR1 SGHNT, CDR2 YENEEA. This CDR3 contains 15 residues. V shed 4 bases and J 8 bases; nucleotides not matched to a gene: 11. The CDR3 DNA sequence: TGTGCCAGCAGCTCCGGGGGGATGGATTTGGATGAGCAGTTCTTC. Translation gives CASSSGGMDLDEQFF.

This clonotype has at least ten counts. The gene calls are TRBV5-1 and TRBJ2-7; D may be TRBD1 (6 bases). The CDR3 is 13 residues long. Trimming stripped 3 bases from V and 5 bases from J, with 12 bases between. From germline, CDR1 is SGHRS and CDR2 YFSETQ. This chain's CDR3 is CASSWQGLDEQYF. CDR3 nucleotide sequence: TGCGCCAGCAGCTGGCAGGGGCTGGACGAGCAGTACTTC.

This clonotype has only a few counts. The V gene is TRBV7-3, the J gene TRBJ2-3, with a tentative D call TRBD1 (6 bases). Trimming took 5 bases from V and 2 from J, leaving 14 bases between them. This CDR3 has 15 residues. The germline CDR1 and CDR2 sequences are SGHTA and FQGTGA. CDR3 sequence (DNA): TGTGCCAGCAGCGAAAGGGGGACCATCACAGATACGCAGTATTTT. Its protein product is CASSERGTITDTQYF.

The J gene is TRBJ2-2, the V gene TRBV4-1; D possibly corresponds to TRBD1 (6 bases). The ends were cut back, 6 bases at V and 7 bases at J, with 12 bases in the middle. This CDR3 spans 13 amino acids. Germline CDR1 MGHRA, CDR2 YSYEKL. CDR3 sequence reads: CASRLGGVGELFF. CDR3 bases: TGCGCCAGCAGGCTAGGGGGTGTCGGGGAGCTGTTTTTT.

This clonotype was seen more than once but under ten times. The chain's CDR3 is CASSLGQLNSPLHF. The CDR3 DNA reads as TGTGCCAGCAGCCTAGGACAGCTTAATTCACCCCTCCACTTT. The chain employs TRBV9 and TRBJ1-6; perhaps TRBD1 as D (6 bases). CDR1 SGDLS and CDR2 YYNGEE come from the germline V gene. CDR3 length: 14 residues. Trimming removed 4 bases at V and 6 bases at J, with 11 bases between.

This clonotype was observed at least ten times. V and J are TRBV20-1 and TRBJ2-5; possibly TRBD1 for D (6 bases). Germline CDR1 is DFQATT and CDR2 is SNEGSKA (reference sequence). This CDR3 comprises 17 residues. Trimming stripped 1 base from V and 1 base from J, with 19 bases between. The CDR3: CSARGTENQGPQETQYF. CDR3 sequence (DNA): TGCAGTGCTAGAGGGACGGAAAACCAGGGGCCCCAAGAGACCCAGTACTTC.

A few counts support this clonotype. The genes are TRBV6-5 and TRBJ1-6; TRBD1 matches at 8 bases. The CDR3 length is 14 residues. CDR1 is MNHEY, CDR2 SVGAGI, per germline. V shed 10 bases, J shed 9 bases, and the junction held 11 bases outside the gene matches. The CDR3 is CATTRGQEGSPLHF. The CDR3 DNA reads as TGTGCCACCACCCGGGGACAGGAGGGTTCACCCCTCCACTTT.